This TCR beta chain was recorded in a study of blood T cell repertoires in COVID-19 (dated by TCRdb to 2018 to 2020). Background for the entire study: The collaborator samples originated in the United States, Italy and Spain and spanned the acute and convalescent phases of COVID-19. The prospective study material was composed of cDNA or gDNA derived from T cells, B-cell-depleted T cells, or PBMCs. The repertoires were released in a freely available public database intended as a resource for research on the immune response to SARS-CoV-2. Deeply sampled blood TCRbeta repertoires from subjects exposed to, actively infected with, or recovered from COVID-19 were included in the dataset. HLA class I and class II types, where available, came from metadata supplied by the sample provider rather than from assay-based typing. Samples came from the ongoing ImmuneRACE study (first 160 participants) plus 1,254 subjects from 6 global collaborators. Nearly every sample came with metadata listing a de-identified subject ID, COVID-19 status, age in years and sex.

TCRbeta CDR3 regions were amplified from genomic DNA by means of the immunoSEQ Assay, a bias-controlled multiplex PCR. In the original analysis: Nucleated cell counts per sample were estimated from amplification of reference gene primers within the assay. To quantify the absolute abundance of each unique TCRbeta CDR3 rearrangement, sequence reads were collapsed and filtered. For each sample, productive Simpson clonality was calculated as the square root of Simpson's diversity index across productive rearrangements. Held by TCRdb, this immuneACCESS table contains in-frame sequences only and omits some clones. Under half of the omission traces to an unresolved V gene where checked; the cause of the rest is unknown. The V and J calls and clone size are taken from that table; D and trimming were inferred from the DNA. This sample has 200,000 to 300,000 clones in its table, and around 84% of those were observed once. Around 4% of the sample is taken by the ten largest.

What the study reported, not specific to this receptor: Clinical and demographic metadata were provided uncurated, with the amount varying by source and participant.

Each collaborating institution followed its own protocols to collect whole blood in K2EDTA tubes. For TCRbeta analysis, collaborators shipped samples as frozen whole blood, isolated PBMCs, or DNA extracted from either of those sample types. The CDR3 spans 15 residues, from the cysteine through the phenylalanine. The read is trimmed to its CDR3 DNA, 45 bases read in frame from base 1. The germline V gene yields KGHDR for CDR1 and SFDVKD for CDR2. V and J are truncated by 10 bases and 6 bases respectively, leaving an intervening sequence of 20 bases. On this clone: Its antigen specificity is not known. It has no much larger one-base neighbor in the sample; base qualities were not kept.

The V gene is TRBV24-1 and the J gene is TRBJ2-2, with a tentative D gene TRBD2 over 6 matching bases. The origin of this receptor is a man between 60 and 75 years old with acute or convalescent COVID-19. The sequenced sample was peripheral blood. The base sequence is TGTGCCACGTCTGTGCGGGGCGATTCGGCCGGGGAGCTGTTTTTT. It is translated as CATSVRGDSAGELFF.